The following is a T cell receptor beta chain sequence with its context. This receptor's antigen is unknown. Base-call qualities are not available, and no considerably larger clone is one nucleotide away. Normal lung samples came from the same patient and consisted of non-adjacent lung tissue collected as far from the tumour as possible, at a distance of at least 3 cm. Genomic DNA was isolated with the QIAamp DNA kit from frozen aliquots of single-cell suspensions that had not been sorted. Tissues were received within 2 hours of resection and were immediately processed into single-cell suspensions. Tissue was mechanically dissociated and enzymatically digested with DNase I, collagenase I and hyaluronidase for approximately 29 minutes at 37 °C, then filtered and RBC-lysed. The data derive from a study of immune cell composition in non-small cell lung cancer (dated by TCRdb to the late 2010s). Looking at the study overall: Histologic subtype was assigned using H&E plus p63, CK5, Napsin A and TTF-1 immunohistochemistry, mainly lung adenocarcinoma or squamous cell carcinoma. Using Adaptive Biotechnologies, the researchers ran TCR-beta sequencing on roughly 34 paired NSCLC tumour and non-adjacent lung specimens, along with around 25 tumour-only specimens. For supplementary cohort #1, made up of some ten lung adenocarcinoma cases, paired tumour/lung TCR-beta sequencing was done and TIL populations were generated so that tumour reactivity could be assessed. The subtype comparisons left out a few tumour specimens with TCR-beta data because those specimens were rare histological subtypes.

V loses 6 bases, J loses 0 bases, and the germline ends lie 6 bases apart. CDR1 and CDR2 (LNHDA, SQIVND) derive from the germline V gene (reference sequence). The CDR3 numbers 13 residues from cysteine through phenylalanine. The DNA shown is the 39-base CDR3, in frame from base 1. On the study overall, not on this receptor specifically: In about 11 adenocarcinoma cases, maximal tumour-associated clone frequency correlated strongly with TIL tumour reactivity, whereas overall clonality did not. Only around ten cases were included in the reactivity cohort, and sequence sharing between tumour-reactive clones and the dominant in vivo tumour-associated clones was not shown. No significant correlation was found between smoking pack-years and tumour TCR-beta clonality. Nearly half of NSCLC cases had tumour-associated clones >0.5%, found in 30% to 35% of adenocarcinomas compared with about 80% of squamous carcinomas.

A two-step multiplex PCR was used to amplify TCR-beta CDR3 regions from genomic DNA, and Illumina-compatible adaptors were added in the second step. As a commercial immunoSEQ service, TCR-beta immunosequencing was carried out on an Illumina platform. In the original analysis: Two measures summarised the repertoires: productive clonality, and Top 10 Clones, meaning the percentage of T-cell templates coming from the ten most frequent sequences. Productive clonality ranged from 0 to 1, with 1 indicating a monoclonal population. Tumour-associated clones, identified using log10 scatter plots, were defined as sequences that made up at least 0.1% of tumour T-cell templates and were not found in the matched non-adjacent lung. Student's t-tests were used for two-group comparisons, ANOVA was used for stages, and linear regression was used for relationships, with analyses conducted in GraphPad Prism7 and R. TCRdb provides this immuneACCESS table in a form limited to in-frame rearrangements. Some clones are lacking; in checked studies, under half of them reflect an unresolved V gene, and why the rest are absent is not known. For V, J and clone size, that table is used; D and trimming come from the DNA. The sample table lists about 3,100 clones, 60% to 85% of them with a count of one. The ten largest clones add up to 13% of the sample.

The TCR comes from a human donor with non-small cell lung cancer. The donor label of this sample is uncertain. The sample consisted of non-adjacent lung tissue. The rearrangement combines TRBV19 with TRBJ1-5; the D gene is not confidently resolved. The CDR3 region has the sequence CASSVHSNQPQHF. The DNA sequence follows: TGTGCCAGTAGCGTACATAGCAATCAGCCCCAGCATTTT.